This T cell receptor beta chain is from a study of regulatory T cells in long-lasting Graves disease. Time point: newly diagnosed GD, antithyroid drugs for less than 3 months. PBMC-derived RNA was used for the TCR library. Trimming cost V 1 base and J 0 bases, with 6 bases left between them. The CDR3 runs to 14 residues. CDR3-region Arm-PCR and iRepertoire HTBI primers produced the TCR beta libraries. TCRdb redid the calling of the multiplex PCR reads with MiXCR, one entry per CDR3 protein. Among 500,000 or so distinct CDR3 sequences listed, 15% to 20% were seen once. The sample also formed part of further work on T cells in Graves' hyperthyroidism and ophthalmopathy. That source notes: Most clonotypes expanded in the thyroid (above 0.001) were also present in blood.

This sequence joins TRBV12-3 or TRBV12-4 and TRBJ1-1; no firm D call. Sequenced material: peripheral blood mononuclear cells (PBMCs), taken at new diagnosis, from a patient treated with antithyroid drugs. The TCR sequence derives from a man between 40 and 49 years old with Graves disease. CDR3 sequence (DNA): TGTGCCAGCAGTTTAGTTGAAGTGAACACTGAAGCTTTCTTT. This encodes CASSLVEVNTEAFF.